A selection of T cell receptor beta chains follows, all from one sample in a study of blood T cell repertoires in COVID-19. The table came from immunoSEQ multiplex PCR; TCRdb's copy has only in-frame clones and leaves some out. Seen here are 250,000 to 350,000 clones, 85% to 90% observed once, and the top ten hold less than 3.5%. Sequencing was done on a sample of peripheral blood. These receptors were collected from a woman in her thirties with COVID-19, enrolled during active disease. Each CDR3 is given with its conserved first and last residue. Each record gives: clone size, J gene, D gene, V gene, CDR3 protein, CDR3 DNA. A D gene is named only where the DNA matches it firmly. For some rows the clone size is stated as once, few or many, or as a class when expanded; others skip it.

-	TRBJ2-7	-	TRBV9	CASSVEAGGKSYEQYF	TGTGCCAGCAGCGTTGAGGCGGGCGGGAAATCCTACGAGCAGTACTTC
-	TRBJ2-7	-	TRBV9	CASSVEEDFLGEQYF	TGTGCCAGCAGCGTAGAGGAGGACTTTTTGGGCGAGCAGTACTTC
-	TRBJ2-7	TRBD1	TRBV10-2	CASSGTGGAEQYF	TGCGCCAGCAGCGGGACAGGGGGGGCTGAGCAGTACTTC
-	TRBJ2-2	TRBD2	TRBV30	CAWSPLAGGPGELFF	TGTGCCTGGAGTCCTTTAGCGGGAGGTCCCGGGGAGCTGTTTTTT
once	TRBJ1-1	-	TRBV29-1	CSVEPREEAFF	TGCAGCGTTGAGCCAAGGGAGGAAGCTTTCTTT
-	TRBJ2-3	TRBD1	TRBV5-1	CASSFEGAPSTDTQYF	TGCGCCAGCAGCTTTGAGGGGGCCCCTAGCACAGATACGCAGTATTTT
-	TRBJ1-1	TRBD1	TRBV19	CARRQGTEAFF	TGTGCCAGGAGACAGGGGACTGAAGCTTTCTTT
-	TRBJ1-1	TRBD1	TRBV18	CASSPLTGVESTEAFF	TGTGCCAGCTCACCGCTTACAGGGGTGGAGAGCACTGAAGCTTTCTTT
-	TRBJ2-7	TRBD2	TRBV6-5	CATGTSGLYEQYF	TGTGCCACCGGGACTAGCGGTTTATACGAGCAGTACTTC
-	TRBJ1-6	-	TRBV5-1	CASSPGGQIVSPLHF	TGCGCCAGCAGTCCCGGGGGGCAGATCGTCTCACCCCTCCACTTT
-	TRBJ2-6	TRBD2	TRBV12-5	CASGYLTSGVFSGANVLTF	TGTGCTAGTGGTTACCTTACTAGCGGAGTTTTCTCTGGGGCCAACGTCCTGACTTTC
-	TRBJ1-5	-	TRBV28	CASSPPTSRVGQPQHF	TGTGCCAGCAGTCCCCCGACCTCCCGGGTGGGTCAGCCCCAGCATTTT
-	TRBJ2-5	-	TRBV4-2	CASSRNSDRAGETQYF	TGTGCCAGCAGCCGAAACTCAGACAGAGCTGGGGAGACCCAGTACTTC
-	TRBJ1-2	TRBD1	TRBV5-4	CASSSQGLNYGYTF	TGTGCCAGCAGCTCACAGGGGCTTAACTATGGCTACACCTTC
once	TRBJ2-7	-	TRBV27	CASSFGGYSYEQYF	TGTGCCAGCAGTTTTGGCGGGTACTCCTACGAGCAGTACTTC
-	TRBJ1-1	-	TRBV6-1	CASSEGGRGTEAFF	TGTGCCAGCAGTGAGGGAGGGCGGGGAACTGAAGCTTTCTTT
-	TRBJ2-2	-	TRBV5-1	CASSLAAGQTPNTGELFF	TGCGCCAGCAGCTTGGCCGCGGGCCAGACTCCGAACACCGGGGAGCTGTTTTTT
-	TRBJ1-2	TRBD1	TRBV25-1	CATRSFAGTGDKDGYTF	TGTGCCACCAGATCCTTTGCCGGGACAGGGGATAAAGATGGCTACACCTTC
-	TRBJ1-2	TRBD1	TRBV30	CAWSHRGRNGYTF	TGTGCCTGGAGTCACAGGGGGCGAAATGGCTACACCTTC
-	TRBJ2-7	TRBD1	TRBV19	CASGTGSYEQYF	TGTGCCAGCGGGACAGGATCCTACGAGCAGTACTTC
-	TRBJ1-2	-	TRBV9	CASSVDGGAGGYTF	TGTGCCAGCAGCGTAGATGGAGGGGCGGGTGGCTACACCTTC
few	TRBJ1-2	-	TRBV7-9	CASSLGHADGYTF	TGTGCCAGCAGCTTGGGTCACGCGGATGGCTACACCTTC
once	TRBJ2-5	-	TRBV6-5	CASRIEETQYF	TGTGCCAGCAGGATAGAAGAGACCCAGTACTTC
-	TRBJ2-1	TRBD1	TRBV2	CASSEAQGAPYNEQFF	TGTGCCAGCAGTGAAGCGCAGGGGGCCCCGTACAATGAGCAGTTCTTC
-	TRBJ1-3	-	TRBV5-3	CARSQASRYSGNTIYF	TGTGCCAGAAGCCAAGCGTCGCGCTACTCTGGAAACACCATATATTTT
-	TRBJ2-1	TRBD1	TRBV2	CASSPGQGALNEQFF	TGTGCCAGCAGCCCGGGACAGGGGGCCTTAAATGAGCAGTTCTTC
-	TRBJ1-1	-	TRBV7-9	CASSFLRTEMNTEAFF	TGTGCCAGCAGCTTCCTGCGGACAGAAATGAACACTGAAGCTTTCTTT
-	TRBJ2-5	-	TRBV10-3	CAISSEPQKETQYF	TGTGCCATCAGTAGCGAACCCCAGAAAGAGACCCAGTACTTC
-	TRBJ2-6	-	TRBV5-1	CASSSSSGANVLTF	TGCGCCAGCAGCTCATCCTCTGGGGCCAACGTCCTGACTTTC
many	TRBJ1-4	-	TRBV19	CASSRWGELFF	TGTGCCAGTAGTCGGTGGGGAGAACTGTTTTTT
-	TRBJ2-3	-	TRBV3-1/TRBV3-2	CASSQTVTDTQYF	TGTGCCAGCAGCCAGACAGTCACAGATACGCAGTATTTT
-	TRBJ2-3	TRBD2	TRBV28	CASSFSGSGADTQYF	TGTGCCAGCAGTTTCAGCGGGAGCGGGGCGGATACGCAGTATTTT
-	TRBJ1-1	-	TRBV6-1	CASSEPTGLNTEAFF	TGTGCCAGCAGTGAGCCTACAGGGTTGAACACTGAAGCTTTCTTT
-	TRBJ1-1	-	TRBV10-3	CAITPAGRNTEAFF	TGTGCCATCACACCTGCGGGGAGGAACACTGAAGCTTTCTTT
-	TRBJ1-5	TRBD1	TRBV6-5	CASNVDRDQPQHF	TGTGCCAGCAATGTGGACAGGGATCAGCCCCAGCATTTT
-	TRBJ1-6	-	TRBV9	CASSVGVQLNSPLHF	TGTGCCAGCAGCGTAGGGGTACAGTTGAATTCACCCCTCCACTTT
-	TRBJ2-7	-	TRBV6-5	CASRTVRDPYEQYF	TGTGCCAGCAGGACCGTGCGGGACCCCTACGAGCAGTACTTC
-	TRBJ2-2	-	TRBV11-3	CASSLSGTQDTGELFF	TGTGCCAGCAGCTTGTCCGGGACTCAAGACACCGGGGAGCTGTTTTTT
few	TRBJ1-1	TRBD1	TRBV4-2	CASSQERNRGSSEAFF	TGTGCCAGCAGCCAAGAGAGGAACAGGGGATCGTCTGAAGCTTTCTTT
-	TRBJ1-6	TRBD1	TRBV18	CASSEQGSDSPLHF	TGTGCCAGCTCAGAACAGGGGTCGGATTCACCCCTCCACTTT
-	TRBJ2-6	TRBD1	TRBV19	CASSSRTGGNGANVLTF	TGTGCCAGTAGTTCCCGGACAGGGGGCAATGGGGCCAACGTCCTGACTTTC
-	TRBJ1-1	-	TRBV3-1/TRBV3-2	CASSQTVNTEAFF	TGTGCCAGCAGCCAGACAGTGAACACTGAAGCTTTCTTT
-	TRBJ2-5	TRBD2	TRBV7-3	CASSPHGLAGDGETQYF	TGTGCCAGCAGCCCTCACGGACTAGCGGGAGATGGTGAGACCCAGTACTTC
-	TRBJ2-1	TRBD2	TRBV9	CASSPTTSGSHEQFF	TGTGCCAGCAGCCCTACGACTAGCGGGAGTCATGAGCAGTTCTTC
-	TRBJ1-3	TRBD1	TRBV28	CASSSPGQGRNTIYF	TGTGCCAGCAGTTCCCCGGGACAGGGCAGAAACACCATATATTTT
-	TRBJ2-1	TRBD2	TRBV5-4	CASSLQRGGVREQFF	TGTGCCAGCAGCTTACAGCGGGGGGGAGTCAGAGAGCAGTTCTTC
-	TRBJ2-2	-	TRBV24-1	CATSDSVTGNTGELFF	TGTGCCACCAGTGATTCCGTGACAGGAAACACCGGGGAGCTGTTTTTT
-	TRBJ1-2	-	TRBV30	CAWSVGEGYGYTF	TGTGCCTGGAGTGTAGGAGAGGGATATGGCTACACCTTC
-	TRBJ2-7	-	TRBV7-2	CASSFNRDLNEQYF	TGTGCCAGCAGCTTCAACAGGGACCTAAACGAGCAGTACTTC
-	TRBJ1-3	-	TRBV5-4	CASSDTGGNTIYF	TGTGCCAGCAGCGATACAGGGGGAAACACCATATATTTT
-	TRBJ1-1	TRBD1	TRBV7-2	CASSKYGQELNTEAFF	TGTGCCAGCAGCAAATACGGACAGGAACTGAACACTGAAGCTTTCTTT
-	TRBJ1-1	-	TRBV18	CASSPREGPTEAFF	TGTGCCAGCTCACCAAGGGAGGGACCCACTGAAGCTTTCTTT
-	TRBJ2-4	TRBD1	TRBV30	CAWGTGKNIQYF	TGTGCCTGGGGGACAGGGAAAAACATTCAGTACTTC
-	TRBJ2-7	TRBD1	TRBV6-5	CASSDRTGSHEQYF	TGTGCCAGCAGCGATCGGACAGGGTCCCACGAGCAGTACTTC
-	TRBJ1-2	TRBD1	TRBV27	CASSPGQGASYTF	TGTGCCAGCAGTCCCGGACAGGGGGCTAGCTACACCTTC
-	TRBJ1-2	-	TRBV30	CAWSTGSGYTF	TGTGCCTGGAGTACCGGTAGTGGCTACACCTTC
many	TRBJ2-5	TRBD1	TRBV7-9	CASSLQDRGHQETQYF	TGTGCCAGCAGCTTACAGGACAGGGGGCACCAAGAGACCCAGTACTTC
-	TRBJ1-3	TRBD1	TRBV14	CASSRTGAGNTIYF	TGTGCCAGCAGCCGGACAGGGGCTGGAAACACCATATATTTT
-	TRBJ2-1	-	TRBV5-1	CASSLAGDEQFF	TGCGCCAGCAGCTTGGCAGGTGATGAGCAGTTCTTC